This is a list of T cell receptor beta chains from one sample in a study of PD-L1 blockade in urothelial cancer. Generated by immunoSEQ multiplex PCR, the TCRdb table keeps only in-frame clones and is missing some. The sample holds 72,000 or so clones, about 88% seen once. Sequences were derived from PBMCs, sampled around atezolizumab (anti-PD-L1) treatment. The receptors here all came from a man between 60 and 70 years old with urothelial cancer. Both conserved end residues are part of each CDR3. A D gene is named only where the DNA matches it firmly. A row's size may be missing; if present it is once, few, many or a size class.

D gene	V gene	J gene	clone size	CDR3 protein	CDR3 DNA
TRBD1	TRBV6-1	TRBJ2-1	NA	CASSSGQGAVVYEFF	TGTGCCAGCAGTTCCGGACAGGGGGCTGTAGTATACGAGTTCTTC
NA	TRBV19	TRBJ1-2	few	CATRRTEAYGYTF	TGTGCCACTCGTCGGACAGAGGCCTATGGCTACACCTTC
TRBD2	TRBV5-6	TRBJ2-7	NA	CASSFNVGLAGSEQYF	TGTGCCAGCAGCTTCAATGTGGGGCTAGCGGGCAGCGAGCAGTACTTC
TRBD1	TRBV6-6	TRBJ1-5	medium-sized	CASQTGGNQPQHF	TGTGCCAGCCAAACAGGGGGCAATCAGCCCCAGCATTTT
TRBD1	TRBV2	TRBJ1-1	once	CASRGQLNTEAFF	TGTGCCAGCAGGGGACAGCTGAACACTGAAGCTTTCTTT
NA	TRBV7-3	TRBJ2-1	NA	CASSFIRGSYNEQFF	TGTGCCAGCAGCTTCATTCGGGGGTCCTACAATGAGCAGTTCTTC
TRBD1	TRBV29-1	TRBJ2-4	once	CSVGDRGFAKNIQYF	TGCAGCGTTGGGGACAGGGGGTTCGCCAAAAACATTCAGTACTTC
NA	TRBV5-1	TRBJ2-1	NA	CASSSGHSRVRSSYNEQFF	TGCGCCAGCAGTTCCGGGCACAGCAGGGTTCGGAGCTCCTACAATGAGCAGTTCTTC
NA	TRBV20-1	TRBJ1-2	NA	CSASWGGGYTF	TGCAGTGCTAGTTGGGGAGGTGGCTACACCTTC
NA	TRBV30	TRBJ2-6	once	CAWRRGAGANVLTF	TGTGCCTGGAGAAGGGGTGCTGGGGCCAACGTCCTGACTTTC
NA	TRBV6-4	TRBJ2-1	NA	CASRYQGWNNEQFF	TGTGCCAGCAGGTACCAGGGTTGGAACAATGAGCAGTTCTTC
TRBD1	TRBV4-2	TRBJ2-7	once	CASSQVDRASYEQYF	TGTGCCAGCAGCCAAGTGGACAGGGCCTCCTACGAGCAGTACTTC
NA	TRBV19	TRBJ1-5	NA	CASSSTNHRSNQPQHF	TGTGCCAGTAGTAGTACAAACCACAGGAGCAATCAGCCCCAGCATTTT
TRBD1	TRBV2	TRBJ1-6	few	CASRSRQGGNSPLHF	TGTGCCAGCAGGAGCCGACAGGGTGGTAATTCACCCCTCCACTTT
TRBD2	TRBV9	TRBJ2-7	NA	CASSVSAGVTYEQYF	TGTGCCAGCAGCGTCTCGGCGGGGGTAACCTACGAGCAGTACTTC
NA	TRBV2	TRBJ1-4	NA	CASSPTFIGVFF	TGTGCCAGCAGTCCTACTTTCATAGGAGTGTTTTTT
TRBD1	TRBV29-1	TRBJ2-1	once	CSVSRGKSSYNEQFF	TGCAGCGTAAGCAGGGGGAAAAGCTCCTACAATGAGCAGTTCTTC
TRBD1	TRBV27	TRBJ1-5	NA	CASSLSKGAGGNQPQHF	TGTGCCAGCAGTTTATCGAAGGGGGCAGGAGGGAATCAGCCCCAGCATTTT